The present entry profiles one T cell receptor (beta chain) with its context. Its antigen is not known. These data come from a study of cytomegalovirus exposure and HLA in healthy donors. Whole-study results and caveats: Three chains linked to CMV were shown in vitro to be specific for CMV antigens. TCR beta chains numbering 164 were designated cytomegalovirus-associated.

CDR1 and CDR2 (germline): MNHEY, SMNVEV (reference sequence). This CDR3 has 17 amino acids. Trimming left V 6 bases short and J 7 bases short, with 24 bases between. Clones were sequenced by immunoSEQ multiplex PCR, and TCRdb holds only the in-frame ones, with some missing. Among roughly 250,000 clones listed, around 90% were seen once. Among the approximately 110 subjects of the validation cohort, separate from the approximately 670-subject first cohort, were the donors. The sample taken for sequencing was PBMCs. This rearrangement joins TRBV27 to TRBJ2-2, with D maybe TRBD1 (6 bases). The receptor comes from a woman aged 18-30 years in good health and CMV-seronegative. The CDR3 spells CASRTRGTPRVDGELFF. CDR3 in DNA: TGTGCCAGCAGGACTCGAGGGACACCCCGAGTCGACGGGGAGCTGTTTTTT.